The clone carrying this TCR beta chain has a count of ten or more. Its antigen is unknown. This record comes from a study of T cells in Graves' hyperthyroidism and ophthalmopathy. Study details: The blood sample was taken at first diagnosis, before treatment began. Study-level points and caveats: A model built on 13 V-J features separated ophthalmopathy from stable hyperthyroidism.

The CDR3 sequence is 15 residues long. V dropped 0 bases and J dropped 7 bases, with 15 bases sitting between them. From germline, CDR1 is SGHTA and CDR2 FQGNSA. If no ophthalmopathy progression occurred within 18 months, Graves' hyperthyroidism was stable. Patients were excluded for uncontrolled infection, other autoimmune disease, pregnancy or lactation. Researchers took RNA transcripts and amplified the TCR beta CDR3 regions from them. The HTBI set primed first-round TCR CDR3 RT-PCR. Each CDR3 protein is one row after TCRdb ran MiXCR on the multiplex PCR reads. This sample has 500,000 to 700,000 distinct CDR3 sequences, with approximately 15% found just once.

The genes are TRBV7-2 and TRBJ1-2, with a tentative D call TRBD1 (5 bases). The clonotype comes from a woman aged 18-30 years with Graves' hyperthyroidism. Sequencing used blood. The CDR3: CASSLALGDLSGYTF. As DNA, the CDR3 is TGTGCCAGCAGCTTAGCGCTAGGGGATTTGAGTGGCTACACCTTC.